The clone carrying this T cell receptor beta chain was recorded many times. The antigen remains unidentified. A J-beta primer mix and a sample-barcoded 5' primer were used in a second PCR of roughly 7 to 12 cycles. Each cDNA molecule received a tag from a template-switch adaptor that had 12 random nucleotides. TCRdb re-called the 5' RACE reads through MiXCR, storing one row per CDR3 protein. The table lists approximately 320,000 distinct CDR3 sequences, 25% to 30% of them singletons. This sample stems from a study of blood T cells in healthy people across ages. Study-level background: Template switching retrieved approximately one barcoded beta molecule for each two T cells.

The CDR3 is 16 amino acids. Germline CDR1 SGHTA, CDR2 FQGNSA. V was shortened by 5 bases and J by 0 bases, with 17 bases between the two germline ends. The study, taken as a whole, reports: Long-lived donors had more naive CD4+ cells and higher diversity than aged donors.

Healthy Caucasian individuals from Russia aged about 6 to 90 served as donors. This receptor was obtained from a woman aged 70-85 years in good health. Sequenced material: blood. The chain recombines TRBV7-2 with TRBJ2-7; the D gene is possibly TRBD2 (6 bases). DNA for the CDR3: TGTGCCAGCAGCCCGCCCCGGACTACCAGCTCCTACGAGCAGTACTTC. This sequence encodes CASSPPRTTSSYEQYF.